This passage covers 24 T cell receptor beta chains from one sample sequenced in a study of CD8 T cells in ankylosing spondylitis. From the 5' RACE reads, TCRdb called clonotypes with MiXCR, one entry per CDR3 protein. Of more than 60,000 distinct CDR3 sequences in the sample, approximately 5.7% were seen once. Sequencing was done on a sample of synovial fluid, either unsorted or a sorted T cell fraction (not recorded which). The receptors were gathered from a male donor with ankylosing spondylitis.

Turning to this clonotype: At one end, the junction sequence differs from germline, possibly due to a read error. The chain is built from TRBV5-5 and TRBJ2-1; D is unresolved. CDR1 and CDR2 from the germline V gene are SGHKS and YYEKEE (reference sequence). This CDR3 region has 11 residues. Here the CDR3 DNA reads TGTGCCAACAGCTTGGTGAATGAGCAGTTCTTC. This translates into CANSLVNEQFF.

This chain joins TRBV11-3 and TRBJ2-7; D is perhaps TRBD1 or TRBD2 (6 bases each). Germline V gives CDR1 SGHNT, CDR2 YENEEA. Deletions cut 3 bases from V and 2 bases from J, with 11 bases between. The CDR3 loop spans 14 amino acids. The CDR3 region is CASSFGGRTYEQYF. The CDR3 nucleotides are TGTGCCAGCAGCTTTGGGGGGCGGACCTACGAGCAGTACTTC.

The table lists this clonotype with many counts. The rearrangement uses TRBV7-9 and TRBJ1-2, with D unresolved. CDR3 length: 12 amino acids. Trimming shortened V by 5 bases and J by 5 bases, and 9 bases separated the two germline ends. From germline, CDR1 is SEHNR and CDR2 FQNEAQ (reference sequence). The chain's CDR3 is CASSLTSYGYTF. The CDR3 nucleotides read TGTGCCAGCAGCCTAACGTCTTATGGCTACACCTTC.

The gene calls are TRBV7-2 and TRBJ2-7; 12 bases match TRBD1. J was trimmed by 9 bases and V by 5 bases; bases with no gene match: 5. This CDR3 spans 13 amino acids. Germline V CDR1 and CDR2: SGHTA, FQGNSA. The CDR3 region is CASSPGTGGGQYF. DNA of the CDR3: TGTGCCAGCAGCCCCGGGACAGGGGGCGGGCAGTACTTC.

Only a few counts were recorded for this clonotype. V and J are TRBV7-3 and TRBJ2-3; 11 positions agree with TRBD2. Losses at the gene ends were 3 bases for V and 2 bases for J; bases not matched to a gene: 4. This CDR3 is 16 amino acids long. CDR1 SGHTA and CDR2 FQGTGA come from the germline V gene. CDR3 in DNA: TGTGCCAGCAGCTTCATGACTAGCGGGATCACAGATACGCAGTATTTT. Protein: CASSFMTSGITDTQYF. Full variable domain (rest looked up from reference TRBV7-3 and TRBJ2-3): GAGVSQTPSNKVTEKGKYVELRCDPISGHTALYWYRQSLGQGPEFLIYFQGTGAADDSGLPNDRFFAVRPEGSVSTLKIQRTERGDSAVYLCASSFMTSGITDTQYFGPGTRLTVL.

This clonotype was picked up many times. The chain uses TRBV5-1 and TRBJ1-2; D is unclear. V shed 4 bases and J shed 8 bases, with 15 bases lying between them. Germline values: CDR1 SGHRS, CDR2 YFSETQ. The CDR3 covers 13 residues. CDR3 bases: TGCGCCAGCAGCCTCCGGGCCCGCGGCGGCTACACCTTC. Its translation is CASSLRARGGYTF.

The chain carries TRBV6-2 or TRBV6-3 and TRBJ1-5; 7 bases line up with TRBD1. CDR1 and CDR2 from the germline V gene are MNHEY and SVGEGT. There are 12 residues in the CDR3. The trim removed 4 bases at V and 11 bases at J, leaving 5 bases unmatched. The CDR3 protein is CASSFSQGSQHF. CDR3 DNA: TGTGCCAGCAGTTTCTCACAGGGGTCCCAGCATTTT.

The chain links TRBV19 to TRBJ1-1, with D uncertain. CDR3 length: 13 amino acids. Trimming removed 7 bases at V and 0 bases at J, with 9 bases between. Germline-derived CDR1 and CDR2 are LNHDA and SQIVND (reference sequence). The chain's CDR3 is CASTDGMNTEAFF. The DNA of the CDR3 is TGTGCCAGTACTGACGGGATGAACACTGAAGCTTTCTTT.

This clonotype has at least ten counts. The V call is TRBV29-1, the J call TRBJ2-5; D unclear. Trimming took off 7 bases at V and 5 bases at J, with 20 bases between the two ends. The CDR3 consists of 14 residues. CDR1 and CDR2 from the germline V gene are SQVTM and ANQGSEA. The CDR3: CSATDLVEEETQYF. For the CDR3, the DNA is TGCAGCGCTACCGACTTGGTCGAGGAGGAGACCCAGTACTTC.

This clonotype was found many times. DNA for the CDR3: TGTGCCAGCAGCGTAGTAGGGGTCGGGGAGCTGTTTTTT. Residues: CASSVVGVGELFF. The chain carries TRBV9 and TRBJ2-2; perhaps TRBD1 as D (5 bases). Germline V gives CDR1 SGDLS, CDR2 YYNGEE. Deletions cut 0 bases from V and 7 bases from J, with 7 bases between. This CDR3 is 13 amino acids long.

The rearrangement uses TRBV6-1 and TRBJ2-7, with TRBD2 identical over 15 bases. Losses at the gene ends were 6 bases for V and 5 bases for J; bases not matched to a gene: 2. Germline loops: CDR1 MNHNS, CDR2 SASEGT. CDR3 size: 14 residues. The CDR3 here is CASSGLAGGDEQYF. For the CDR3, the DNA is TGTGCCAGCAGCGGACTAGCGGGAGGGGACGAGCAGTACTTC.

There are a few counts of this clonotype. The rearrangement links TRBV29-1 to TRBJ2-7; perhaps TRBD1 as D (6 bases). V lost 6 bases, J lost 4 bases, and 13 bases lay in between. Germline values: CDR1 SQVTM, CDR2 ANQGSEA. This CDR3 region has 12 residues. CDR3 sequence (DNA): TGCAGCGTCCGGACAGACAAGTACGAGCAGTACTTC. Protein sequence: CSVRTDKYEQYF.

V usage is TRBV6-2 or TRBV6-3 and J usage is TRBJ2-7, with TRBD1 matching 9 bases. With V trimmed by 3 bases and J by 5 bases, 8 bases remained unmatched. CDR1 is MNHEY and CDR2 is SVGEGT in the germline V gene. This CDR3 has 15 amino acids. The CDR3: CASSYTPTGGNEQYF. The DNA for the CDR3 is TGTGCCAGCAGTTATACTCCGACAGGGGGGAACGAGCAGTACTTC.

This clonotype was found a few times. This rearrangement joins TRBV7-3 to TRBJ1-2, with TRBD1 matching over 10 bases. The V and J ends lost 4 bases and 7 bases, in that order; junction bases with no gene match: 9. In germline, CDR1 is SGHTA, CDR2 FQGTGA. The length of the CDR3 is 15 residues. The CDR3 nucleotides read TGTGCCAGCAGCTCCGACGGGACAGGGGTTTTTGGCTACACCTTC. It translates to CASSSDGTGVFGYTF.

This clonotype was counted many times. CDR3 coding DNA: TGTGCCAGCAGCTTAGAATCGGGGGCTACCTACGAGCAGTACTTC. It is translated as CASSLESGATYEQYF. The gene calls are TRBV11-2 and TRBJ2-7, with D perhaps TRBD1 or TRBD2 (6 bases each). This CDR3 contains 15 residues. Trimming left V 0 bases short and J 2 bases short, with 11 bases between. Germline loops: CDR1 SGHAT, CDR2 FQNNGV.

The rearrangement joins TRBV4-2 to TRBJ2-1, with 12 nucleotides matching TRBD2. Germline V gives CDR1 LGHNA, CDR2 YNFKEQ. The CDR3 contains 15 residues. The V gene end was trimmed by 4 bases and the J gene end by 7 bases; junction bases not matched to a gene: 5. Here the CDR3 DNA reads TGTGCCAGCAGCCGGGTACTAGCGGGAGGTAATGAGCAGTTCTTC. Its translation is CASSRVLAGGNEQFF.

There are a few counts of this clonotype. The chain uses TRBV6-1 and TRBJ1-1; TRBD1 matches at 9 bases. The CDR3 has 14 amino acids. Germline CDR1 reads MNHNS; CDR2 reads SASEGT. With V trimmed by 6 bases and J by 1 base, 3 bases remained unmatched. DNA of the CDR3: TGTGCCAGCAGCCAACAGGGGGCGAACACTGAAGCTTTCTTT. Translation gives CASSQQGANTEAFF.

The chain is built from TRBV6-5 and TRBJ1-5; D remains unclear. This CDR3 has 12 residues. Germline V gene sequence: CDR1 MNHEY, CDR2 SVGAGI. V was clipped by 4 bases and J by 6 bases, with 7 bases between them. CDR3 amino acids: CASSFRGQPQHF. CDR3 DNA: TGTGCCAGCAGTTTCAGAGGTCAGCCCCAGCATTTT.

The chain carries TRBV5-1 and TRBJ1-1, with 9 nucleotides matching TRBD1. The junction had 7 bases not matched to a gene; V was cut back by 2 bases and J by 5 bases. Germline V gene sequence: CDR1 SGHRS, CDR2 YFSETQ. The CDR3 is 15 residues long. The CDR3 DNA is TGCGCCAGCAGCTTACAGGGGGCGCCCAATACTGAAGCTTTCTTT. Its protein is CASSLQGAPNTEAFF.

This clonotype was picked up a small number of times. The chain links TRBV12-5 to TRBJ1-2; the D gene is possibly TRBD1 (6 bases). Germline-derived CDR1 and CDR2 are LGHNT and FRNRAP. The CDR3 covers 14 residues. V was pared by 1 base and J by 6 bases, with 12 bases between. The CDR3: CASGLDGNRDGYTF. CDR3 nucleotide sequence: TGTGCTAGTGGTTTGGATGGTAACAGGGATGGCTACACCTTC.

This clonotype was found a few times. The chain is built from TRBV11-1 and TRBJ2-3; TRBD2 aligns across 13 bases. The CDR3 loop spans 20 amino acids. V shed 5 bases, J shed 1 base, and the junction held 15 bases outside the gene matches. Germline V gives CDR1 SGHAT, CDR2 FQDESV (reference sequence). CDR3: CASSTLEGTSGMRRTDTQYF. The CDR3 nucleotides read TGTGCCAGCAGCACCCTCGAGGGGACTAGCGGGATGAGGCGCACAGATACGCAGTATTTT. Full variable domain (outside the CDR3, taken from reference TRBV11-1 and TRBJ2-3): EAEVAQSPRYKITEKSQAVAFWCDPISGHATLYWYRQILGQGPELLVQFQDESVVDDSQLPKDRFSAERLKGVDSTLKIQPAELGDSAMYLCASSTLEGTSGMRRTDTQYFGPGTRLTVL.

This clonotype was counted ten times or more. CDR3 nucleotide sequence: TGCAGCGTTTCACTCGGGTCCCCCGCCACCCACGAGCAGTACTTC. It yields the protein CSVSLGSPATHEQYF. The chain has TRBV29-1 and TRBJ2-7, with D unclear. Per germline, CDR1 SQVTM and CDR2 ANQGSEA. The CDR3 covers 15 residues. Trimming stripped 5 bases from V and 5 bases from J, with 22 bases between.

This clonotype was seen at least ten times. The rearrangement uses TRBV7-3 and TRBJ2-3; TRBD2 matches 8 bases. The J segment lost 0 bases and the V segment lost 5 bases, leaving 4 bases of the junction unmatched. The CDR3 is 15 amino acids. In germline, CDR1 is SGHTA, CDR2 FQGTGA. Here the CDR3 DNA reads TGTGCCAGCAGCAAGGGACTAGGGAGCACAGATACGCAGTATTTT. The encoded protein is CASSKGLGSTDTQYF.

This clonotype occurred many times. This rearrangement joins TRBV30 to TRBJ1-2; 8 bases line up with TRBD1. The V gene's germline CDR1 is GTSNPN and CDR2 SVGIG (reference sequence). V dropped 2 bases and J dropped 8; count of bases not matched to a gene: 7. The CDR3 consists of 13 residues. The CDR3 DNA follows: TGTGCCTGGAGTAAACAGGGGGAAGGAGGCTACACCTTC. Encoded protein: CAWSKQGEGGYTF.